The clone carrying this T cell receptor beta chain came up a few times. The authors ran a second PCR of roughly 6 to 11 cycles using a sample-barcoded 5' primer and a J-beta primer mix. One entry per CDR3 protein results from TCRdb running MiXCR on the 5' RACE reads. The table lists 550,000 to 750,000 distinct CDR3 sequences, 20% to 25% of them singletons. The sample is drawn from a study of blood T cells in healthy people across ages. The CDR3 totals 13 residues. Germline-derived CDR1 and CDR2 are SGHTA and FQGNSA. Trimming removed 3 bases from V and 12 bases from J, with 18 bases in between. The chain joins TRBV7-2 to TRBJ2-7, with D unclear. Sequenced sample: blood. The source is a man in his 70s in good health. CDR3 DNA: TGTGCCAGCAGCTTCCGAGACTCAATAGGTCGGTACTTC. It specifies CASSFRDSIGRYF.